This T cell receptor beta chain emerged from a study of T cells in Graves' hyperthyroidism and ophthalmopathy. For ophthalmopathy patients, the Clinical Activity Score was at least 3 and the NOSPECS grade at least 4; duration was under 3 months. Pregnant or lactating patients were excluded, as were those with uncontrolled infection or other autoimmune disease. With regard to this clonotype: What it recognizes is unknown.

Amplified TCR beta CDR3 regions derived from RNA transcripts. The HTBI set primed first-round TCR CDR3 RT-PCR. Each CDR3 protein is one row after TCRdb ran MiXCR on the multiplex PCR reads. The data contain over 300,000 distinct CDR3 sequences, roughly 15% of them singletons. Study results and limitations: Blood shared most expanded thyroid clonotypes above 0.001.

Sample: blood. The source of this sequence is a woman between 40 and 50 years old with Graves' ophthalmopathy.

The chain's CDR3 is CASVPGGSSYNEQFF. CDR3 bases: TGTGCCAGCGTACCCGGGGGGAGCTCCTACAATGAGCAGTTCTTC. J is TRBJ2-1 and V is TRBV28; TRBD2 agrees at 7 bases. V lost 8 bases and J lost 0; bases outside the gene matches: 7. The CDR3 is made up of 15 amino acids. Germline CDR1 reads MDHEN; CDR2 reads SYDVKM. Full variable domain (remainder filled in from reference TRBV28 and TRBJ2-1): DVKVTQSSRYLVKRTGEKVFLECVQDMDHENMFWYRQDPGLGLRLIYFSYDVKMKEKGDIPEGYSVSREKKERFSLILESASTNQTSMYLCASVPGGSSYNEQFFGPGTRLTVL.